The 17 T cell receptor beta chains reported below all come from one sample, sequenced in a study of blood T cell repertoires in COVID-19. Data came from immunoSEQ multiplex PCR; TCRdb stores just in-frame clones and leaves some out. Of about 120,000 clones in the sample, about four fifths were seen once. The sample was peripheral blood. These receptors all stem from a human donor in a cohort sampled during active COVID-19.

The chain joins TRBV2 to TRBJ1-6; 7 nucleotides line up with TRBD1. The trim removed 7 bases at V and 5 bases at J, leaving 14 bases unmatched. The length of the CDR3 is 17 residues. Germline values: CDR1 SNHLY, CDR2 FYNNEI. Here the CDR3 reads CASTLQGPDPNNSPLHF. CDR3 bases: TGTGCCAGCACCTTACAGGGGCCGGACCCCAATAATTCACCCCTCCACTTT. The variable domain in full, with the rest retrieved from reference TRBV2 and TRBJ1-6, is EPEVTQTPSHQVTQMGQEVILRCVPISNHLYFYWYRQILGQKVEFLVSFYNNEISEKSEIFDDQFSVERPDGSNFTLKIRSTKLEDSAMYFCASTLQGPDPNNSPLHFGNGTRLTVT.

The count of this clone is one. The rearrangement uses TRBV19 and TRBJ2-5; D might be TRBD2 (5 bases). Germline CDR1 is LNHDA and CDR2 is SQIVND (reference sequence). This CDR3 contains 13 residues. V shed 2 bases and J shed 5 bases, with 9 bases lying between them. The CDR3 loop is CASSILARETQYF. For the CDR3, the DNA is TGTGCCAGTAGTATACTAGCTCGCGAGACCCAGTACTTC.

The chain carries TRBV7-2 and TRBJ2-7; the match to TRBD2 covers 11 bases. After removal of 6 bases from V and 6 bases from J, the junction contained 4 bases not matched to a gene. This CDR3 is 13 amino acids long. Germline V gives CDR1 SGHTA, CDR2 FQGNSA. Here the CDR3 DNA reads TGTGCCAGCAGAAGTAGCGGGAGGGTCGAGCAGTACTTC. This codes for CASRSSGRVEQYF.

On this clone: Other DNA sequences in the sample encode the same CDR3. The gene calls are TRBV12-3 or TRBV12-4 and TRBJ1-2; 8 positions match TRBD1. The CDR3 runs 13 residues. J was trimmed by 4 bases and V by 6 bases; bases with no gene match: 4. The CDR3 region has the DNA TGTGCCAGCAGGCGCGACAGGGGCTATGGCTACACCTTC. This encodes CASRRDRGYGYTF.

The CDR3 bases are TGCGCCAGCAGCTTCTGGACAGGAGGGCAAGAGACCCAGTACTTC. Translated: CASSFWTGGQETQYF. The chain joins TRBV5-1 to TRBJ2-5, with TRBD1 as a possible D gene (7 bases). The V gene lost 2 bases and the J gene lost 2 bases, with 13 bases spanning the gap. Per germline, CDR1 SGHRS and CDR2 YFSETQ. This CDR3 has 15 residues.

The chain carries TRBV5-1 and TRBJ2-1; D remains ambiguous. Germline V gene lookup returns CDR1 SGHRS and CDR2 YFSETQ. Trimming took 2 bases from V and 1 from J, leaving 10 bases between them. The length of the CDR3 is 15 residues. This chain's CDR3 is CASSFLSDSYNEQFF. The DNA of the CDR3 is TGCGCCAGCAGCTTCTTGTCAGATTCCTACAATGAGCAGTTCTTC.

This chain connects TRBV19 to TRBJ2-1; 15 bases map to TRBD2. CDR3 length: 20 residues. With 4 bases clipped from V and 9 bases from J, the junction kept 19 bases outside the gene matches. Germline V CDR1 and CDR2: LNHDA, SQIVND (reference sequence). CDR3 sequence reads: CASSTNQGLAGGRLSAEQFF. In DNA form, the CDR3 reads TGTGCCAGTAGTACAAATCAAGGACTAGCGGGGGGGCGGTTGTCTGCTGAGCAGTTCTTC.

This chain links TRBV7-2 with TRBJ2-5; 8 nucleotides align to TRBD2. Germline CDR1 reads SGHTA; CDR2 reads FQGNSA. The J segment lost 5 bases and the V segment lost 4 bases, leaving 3 bases of the junction unmatched. The CDR3 covers 13 residues. The CDR3 reads CASSSGGRETQYF. CDR3 coding DNA: TGTGCCAGCAGCTCGGGGGGGCGGGAGACCCAGTACTTC.

This clone appeared once. The rearrangement joins TRBV10-1 to TRBJ1-2, with D possibly being TRBD1 (5 bases). CDR3 length: 14 amino acids. V was trimmed by 10 bases and J by 0 bases, leaving 15 bases between them. CDR1 and CDR2 from the germline V gene are WNHNN and SYGVQD (reference sequence). The CDR3 here is CAKPNRTTNYGYTF. DNA of the CDR3: TGCGCCAAACCAAACAGGACTACTAACTATGGCTACACCTTC.

This rearrangement joins TRBV5-1 to TRBJ2-5, with D tentatively TRBD1 (6 bases). Trimming left V 0 bases short and J 5 bases short, with 14 bases between. Per germline, CDR1 SGHRS and CDR2 YFSETQ. This CDR3 is 15 amino acids long. This chain's CDR3 is CASSLVAGERETQYF. The CDR3 DNA reads TGCGCCAGCAGCTTGGTCGCAGGGGAGAGGGAGACCCAGTACTTC.

The chain employs TRBV2 and TRBJ2-5, with 7 bases that match TRBD1. CDR1 is SNHLY and CDR2 is FYNNEI in the germline V gene. V was pared by 7 bases and J by 5 bases, with 4 bases of the junction left unmatched. This CDR3 is built from 12 residues. CDR3 sequence: CASIRGGETQYF. In nucleotides, the CDR3 is TGTGCCAGCATCAGAGGGGGCGAGACCCAGTACTTC.

The V and J genes are TRBV23-1 and TRBJ2-4, with a tentative D call TRBD1 (6 bases). TRBV23-1 is an open reading frame whose function is uncertain. The CDR3 is 12 amino acids. Here the CDR3 DNA reads TGCGCTCCAGAGGCAGGGGAGTACATTCAGTACTTC. Its protein product is CAPEAGEYIQYF.

The chain recombines TRBV5-4 with TRBJ1-2, with 12 bases aligning to TRBD1. CDR3 size: 14 residues. V was clipped by 3 bases and J by 12 bases; unmatched bases: 9. Germline assignment: CDR1 SGHNT and CDR2 YYREEE (reference sequence). CDR3: CASSWTGTGGFDTF. In DNA, the CDR3 is TGTGCCAGCAGCTGGACCGGGACAGGGGGCTTTGACACCTTC.

The chain uses TRBV2 and TRBJ2-5; TRBD2 matches 7 bases. The CDR3 extends over 15 amino acids. V was pared by 6 bases and J by 7 bases, with 14 bases of the junction left unmatched. CDR1 is SNHLY and CDR2 is FYNNEI in the germline V gene. The CDR3 region has the DNA TGTGCCAGCAGGGGAGGGTTCCAACTGGAGGGGACCCAGTACTTC. Protein product: CASRGGFQLEGTQYF. The variable domain in full, with the rest retrieved from reference TRBV2 and TRBJ2-5, is EPEVTQTPSHQVTQMGQEVILRCVPISNHLYFYWYRQILGQKVEFLVSFYNNEISEKSEIFDDQFSVERPDGSNFTLKIRSTKLEDSAMYFCASRGGFQLEGTQYFGPGTRLLVL.

The J gene is TRBJ2-5, the V gene TRBV2; D is possibly TRBD1 (5 bases). Germline assignment: CDR1 SNHLY and CDR2 FYNNEI. Between the trimmed V and J ends, which lost 4 bases and 4 bases, there was a span of 19 bases. The CDR3 extends over 16 amino acids. CDR3 loop: CASSARGIGLGETQYF. Here the CDR3 DNA reads TGTGCCAGCAGTGCTAGGGGTATAGGTTTGGGAGAGACCCAGTACTTC.

V is TRBV5-1 and J is TRBJ2-5; D is unresolved. V lost 1 base, J lost 2 bases, and 9 bases lay in between. The CDR3 has 14 residues. Germline V lookup: CDR1 SGHRS, CDR2 YFSETQ. The CDR3 region is CASSLSQDQETQYF. The CDR3 DNA reads as TGCGCCAGCAGCTTGAGTCAGGATCAAGAGACCCAGTACTTC.

The chain combines TRBV5-1 with TRBJ1-2; possibly TRBD1 for D (6 bases). V lost 1 base and J lost 1, with 11 bases in between. Germline CDR1 and CDR2: SGHRS and YFSETQ. The CDR3 totals 15 residues. In nucleotides, the CDR3 is TGCGCCAGCAGCTTGTCACAGGGTAGTAACTATGGCTACACCTTC. This codes for CASSLSQGSNYGYTF.